This is a list of T cell receptor beta chains from one sample in a study of molecular identifiers for immune sequencing clone quantification. MiXCR was run by TCRdb on the PCR reads, yielding one entry per CDR3 protein. The data hold about 320,000 distinct CDR3 sequences, with roughly 23% observed a single time. Sequences were obtained from naive CD8+ T cells from blood, with Jurkat cell RNA spiked in. The source is a human donor in good health. Some libraries in this study had Jurkat cell RNA spiked in. Each CDR3 is given with its conserved first and last residue. The D gene is left open where the match is weak. Not all rows give a size; the values are once, few, many and, for expanded clones, a class.

many,TRBJ2-2,TRBV7-9,.,CASSPLNTGELFF,TGTGCCAGCAGCCCGTTGAACACCGGGGAGCTGTTTTTT
many,TRBJ2-5,TRBV4-3,.,CASSQDLAYQETQYF,TGCGCCAGCAGCCAAGATTTAGCTTACCAAGAGACCCAGTACTTC
many,TRBJ2-2,TRBV5-4,.,CASSFETGELFF,TGTGCCAGCAGCTTTGAGACCGGGGAGCTGTTTTTT
many,TRBJ2-3,TRBV7-6,.,CASSLVSQTDTQYF,TGTGCCAGCAGCTTAGTATCCCAGACAGATACGCAGTATTTT
many,TRBJ2-7,TRBV6-6,.,CASSYSQGGSYEQYF,TGTGCCAGCAGTTACTCACAGGGCGGGAGCTACGAGCAGTACTTC
.,TRBJ2-3,TRBV27,TRBD2,CASSLGVSGSTDTQYF,TGTGCCAGCAGTTTGGGGGTTAGCGGGAGCACAGATACGCAGTATTTT
.,TRBJ1-5,TRBV28,.,CASSKQGRRRPQHF,TGTGCCAGCAGTAAACAGGGCCGCAGGCGGCCCCAGCATTTT
.,TRBJ1-5,TRBV5-5,.,CASSLEGNQPKHF,TGTGCCAGCAGCTTGGAGGGCAATCAGCCCAAGCATTTT
few,TRBJ1-5,TRBV7-9,.,CASSPLGVGSNQPQHF,TGTGCCAGCAGCCCCCTTGGGGTGGGGAGCAATCAGCCCCAGCATTTT
few,TRBJ2-3,TRBV2,.,CASSGTPDQPTDTQYF,TGTGCCAGCAGTGGGACTCCAGATCAACCCACAGATACGCAGTATTTT
many,TRBJ2-5,TRBV7-8,.,CASSPSVVVQETQYF,TGTGCCAGCAGCCCTAGTGTAGTGGTCCAAGAGACCCAGTACTTC
many,TRBJ1-1,TRBV6-5,.,CASSYYGGLNTEAFF,TGTGCCAGCAGTTACTACGGGGGATTGAACACTGAAGCTTTCTTT
.,TRBJ1-1,TRBV30,.,CARSAGTEAFF,TGTGCCAGGAGCGCCGGGACAGAAGCTTTCTTT
many,TRBJ2-1,TRBV12-3/TRBV12-4,.,CASSLAQSWEQFF,TGTGCCAGCAGTTTAGCCCAGTCATGGGAGCAGTTCTTC
many,TRBJ1-1,TRBV20-1,.,CSAYRQETNTEAFF,TGCAGTGCCTATAGACAGGAAACGAACACTGAAGCTTTCTTT
many,TRBJ2-6,TRBV29-1,.,CSVTTVARSGANVLTF,TGCAGCGTGACGACAGTCGCCCGCTCTGGGGCCAACGTCCTGACTTTC
few,TRBJ2-7,TRBV20-1,TRBD2,CGARPLTPTSGGYQQYF,TGCGGTGCTAGACCGTTAACCCCAACTAGCGGGGGGTACCAGCAGTACTTC
many,TRBJ2-7,TRBV28,.,CASSLFARAYEQYF,TGTGCCAGCAGTTTATTTGCGAGAGCCTACGAGCAGTACTTC
many,TRBJ2-7,TRBV29-1,TRBD1,CSALPGQGRGEQYF,TGCAGCGCCCTACCCGGACAGGGTCGAGGCGAGCAGTACTTC
.,TRBJ1-3,TRBV2,.,CASTGAGGGTGNTIYF,TGTGCCAGCACCGGGGCCGGCGGGGGCACTGGAAACACCATATATTTT
.,TRBJ2-7,TRBV7-9,TRBD2,CASSSSGTSGIRSGYEQYF,TGTGCCAGCAGCTCCTCCGGGACTAGCGGGATTCGGTCGGGGTACGAGCAGTACTTC
many,TRBJ2-4,TRBV5-5,TRBD2,CASSLTSGRGLAKNIQYF,TGTGCCAGCAGCTTGACTAGCGGGAGAGGTCTAGCCAAAAACATTCAGTACTTC
.,TRBJ2-7,TRBV25-1,.,CASSGPRTHYEQYF,TGTGCCAGCAGTGGCCCCCGGACGCATTACGAGCAGTACTTC
.,TRBJ2-3,TRBV10-3,TRBD2,CATSGGPSNTQYF,TGTGCCACCTCGGGGGGGCCTTCGAATACGCAGTATTTT
many,TRBJ2-3,TRBV7-9,.,CASSPSVGLTDTQYF,TGTGCCAGCAGCCCCTCGGTAGGACTGACAGATACGCAGTATTTT
few,TRBJ2-5,TRBV24-1,.,CATSVEEDKRAQYF,TGTGCCACCAGTGTCGAGGAGGACAAAAGGGCCCAGTACTTC
.,TRBJ2-3,TRBV27,.,CASGLLADTQYF,TGTGCCAGCGGACTGCTCGCAGATACGCAGTATTTT